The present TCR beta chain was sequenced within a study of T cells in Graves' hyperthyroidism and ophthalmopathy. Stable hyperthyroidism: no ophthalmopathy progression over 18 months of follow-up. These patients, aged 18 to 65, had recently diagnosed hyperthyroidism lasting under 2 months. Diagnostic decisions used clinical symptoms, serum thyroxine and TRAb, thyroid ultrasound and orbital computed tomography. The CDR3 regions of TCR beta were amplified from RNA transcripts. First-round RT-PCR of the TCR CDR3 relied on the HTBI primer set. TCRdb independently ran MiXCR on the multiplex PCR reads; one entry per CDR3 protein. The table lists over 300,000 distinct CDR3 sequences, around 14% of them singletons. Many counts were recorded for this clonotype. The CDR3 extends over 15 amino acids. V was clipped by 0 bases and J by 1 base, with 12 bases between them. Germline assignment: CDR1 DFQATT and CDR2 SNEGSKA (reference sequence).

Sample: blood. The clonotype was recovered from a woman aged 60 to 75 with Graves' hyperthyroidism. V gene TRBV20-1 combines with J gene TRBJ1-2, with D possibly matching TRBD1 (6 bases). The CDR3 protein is CSARDVRGLNYGYTF. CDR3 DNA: TGCAGTGCTAGAGATGTGCGGGGGCTTAACTATGGCTACACCTTC.